At least ten counts were recorded for the clone carrying this TCR beta chain. The antigen is unknown. The V and J ends lost 0 bases and 2 bases, in that order; junction bases with no gene match: 4. The length of the CDR3 is 16 residues. The V gene's germline CDR1 is MNHNY and CDR2 SVGAGI (reference sequence). This sample stems from a study of neurological immune-mediated disorders. Each CDR3 protein is one row after TCRdb ran MiXCR on the 5' RACE reads. Of some 35,000 distinct CDR3 sequences in the sample, under 14% were seen once. Notes on the study in general: The greatest degree of TCR clonal expansion was observed in HTLV-1-associated myelopathy, with the lowest in multiple sclerosis, below that of healthy controls.

The V and J genes are TRBV6-6 and TRBJ1-3, with TRBD1 identical over 7 bases. Material for sequencing was CD4+ T cells from blood. The clonotype comes from a woman aged 30 to 39 with HTLV-1-associated myelopathy (HAM/TSP). The CDR3 DNA sequence: TGTGCCAGCAGTTACTCCACCCAGGGGGCTGGAAACACCATATATTTT. This gives the protein CASSYSTQGAGNTIYF.